This TCR beta chain was observed in a study of early T cells in non-severe SARS-CoV-2 infection. Study-wide context: Sequenced bulk RNA came from whole blood that was unsorted, and chains were unpaired. Study-level findings and limits: Sequences matched to VDJdb favored anti-spike CD8 responses, while private and CD4 specificities were missed.

cDNA molecules, individually, were tagged with unique molecular identifiers. TCRdb ran MiXCR on the 5' RACE reads and lists one entry per CDR3 protein. The sample carries tens of thousands of distinct CDR3 sequences, 9.3% recorded once. As to this clonotype: Antigen: not known.

Germline V CDR1 and CDR2: DFQATT, SNEGSKA (reference sequence). CDR3 length: 16 residues. V lost 1 base and J 0 bases, leaving 16 bases between the germline ends. The receptor was isolated from an adult who was a healthcare worker with PCR-confirmed SARS-CoV-2 infection or an uninfected control (not recorded which). Sequenced material: whole blood. The chain joins TRBV20-1 to TRBJ2-7; possibly TRBD1 for D (6 bases). CDR3 in amino acids: CSARGTDRRPSYEQYF. For the CDR3, the DNA is TGCAGTGCTAGAGGTACCGACAGGAGACCCTCCTACGAGCAGTACTTC.